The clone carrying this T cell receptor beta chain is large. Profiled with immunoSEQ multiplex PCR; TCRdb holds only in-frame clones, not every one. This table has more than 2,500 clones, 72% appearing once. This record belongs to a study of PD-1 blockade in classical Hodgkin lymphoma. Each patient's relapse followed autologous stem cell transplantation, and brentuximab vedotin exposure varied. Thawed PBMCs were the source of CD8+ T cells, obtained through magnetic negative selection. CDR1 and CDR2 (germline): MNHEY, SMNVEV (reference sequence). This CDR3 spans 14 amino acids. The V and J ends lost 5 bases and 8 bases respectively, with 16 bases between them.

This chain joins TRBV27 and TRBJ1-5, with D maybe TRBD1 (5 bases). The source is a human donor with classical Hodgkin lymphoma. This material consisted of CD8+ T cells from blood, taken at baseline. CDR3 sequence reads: CASSPRDGFEPQHF. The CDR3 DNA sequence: TGTGCCAGCAGTCCAAGGGACGGGTTTGAGCCCCAGCATTTT.